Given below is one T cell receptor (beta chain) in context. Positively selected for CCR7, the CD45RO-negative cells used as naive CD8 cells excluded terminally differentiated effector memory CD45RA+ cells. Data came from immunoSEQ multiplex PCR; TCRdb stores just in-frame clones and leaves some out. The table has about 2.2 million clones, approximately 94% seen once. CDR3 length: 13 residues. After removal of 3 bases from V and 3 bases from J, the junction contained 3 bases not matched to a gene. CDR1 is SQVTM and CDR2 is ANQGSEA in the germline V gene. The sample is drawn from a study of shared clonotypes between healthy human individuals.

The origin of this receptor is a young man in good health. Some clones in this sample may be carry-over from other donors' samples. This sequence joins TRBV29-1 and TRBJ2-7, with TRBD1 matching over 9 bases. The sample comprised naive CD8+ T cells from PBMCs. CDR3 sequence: CSVDSGQGYEQYF. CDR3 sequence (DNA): TGCAGCGTTGACTCGGGACAGGGCTACGAGCAGTACTTC.